Listed here is a single TCR beta chain. The data stem from a study of blood T cell repertoires in COVID-19. The overall study: COVID-19 samples, acute and convalescent, were from the United States, Italy and Spain. From T cells, B-cell-depleted T cells, or PBMCs came the material, which was cDNA or gDNA.

The CDR3 totals 15 residues. Germline V gene data show CDR1 as SGHTS and CDR2 as YDEGEE. V was cut by 0 bases and J by 1 base, with 9 bases left in between. This table comes from immunoSEQ multiplex PCR, and its TCRdb copy is limited to in-frame clones, with some not included. The sample consists of roughly 100,000 clones, 89% of them appearing once. What was sequenced was peripheral blood. This TCR was recovered from a woman aged 80 or over in a cohort sampled during active COVID-19. The genes are TRBV5-8 and TRBJ2-3; D is possibly TRBD1 (5 bases). Here the CDR3 reads CASSLGRVGTDTQYF. The CDR3, as DNA: TGTGCCAGCAGCTTGGGCAGGGTGGGCACAGATACGCAGTATTTT. Full variable domain (rest looked up from reference TRBV5-8 and TRBJ2-3): EAGVTQSPTHLIKTRGQQATLRCSPISGHTSVYWYQQALGLGLQFLLWYDEGEERNRGNFPPRFSGRQFPNYSSELNVNALELEDSALYLCASSLGRVGTDTQYFGPGTRLTVL.